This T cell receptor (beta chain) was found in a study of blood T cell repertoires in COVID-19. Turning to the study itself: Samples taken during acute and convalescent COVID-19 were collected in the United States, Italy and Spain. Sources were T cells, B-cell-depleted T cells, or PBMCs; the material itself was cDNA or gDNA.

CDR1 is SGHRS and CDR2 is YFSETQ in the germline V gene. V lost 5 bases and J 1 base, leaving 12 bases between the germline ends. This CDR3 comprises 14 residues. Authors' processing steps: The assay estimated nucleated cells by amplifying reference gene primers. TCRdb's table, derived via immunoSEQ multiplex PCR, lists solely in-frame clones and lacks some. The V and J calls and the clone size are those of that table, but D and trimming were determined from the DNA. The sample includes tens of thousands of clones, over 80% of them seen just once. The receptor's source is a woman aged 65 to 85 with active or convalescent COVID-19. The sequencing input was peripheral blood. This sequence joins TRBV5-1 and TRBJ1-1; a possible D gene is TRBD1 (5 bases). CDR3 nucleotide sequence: TGCGCCAGCAGATCGGGACTGACGAACACTGAAGCTTTCTTT. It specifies CASRSGLTNTEAFF. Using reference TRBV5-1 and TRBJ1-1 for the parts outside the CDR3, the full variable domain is KAGVTQTPRYLIKTRGQQVTLSCSPISGHRSVSWYQQTPGQGLQFLFEYFSETQRNKGNFPGRFSGRQFSNSRSEMNVSTLELGDSALYLCASRSGLTNTEAFFGQGTRLTVV.